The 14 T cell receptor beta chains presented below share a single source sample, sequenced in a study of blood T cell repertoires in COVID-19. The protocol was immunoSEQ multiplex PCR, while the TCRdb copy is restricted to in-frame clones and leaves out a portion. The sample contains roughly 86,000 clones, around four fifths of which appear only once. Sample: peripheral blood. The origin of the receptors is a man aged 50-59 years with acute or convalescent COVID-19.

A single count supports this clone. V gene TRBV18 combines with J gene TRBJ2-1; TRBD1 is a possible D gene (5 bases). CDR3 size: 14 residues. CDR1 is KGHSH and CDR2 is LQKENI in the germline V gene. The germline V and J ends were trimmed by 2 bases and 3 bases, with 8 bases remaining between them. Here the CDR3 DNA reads TGTGCCAGCTCACCAGACCAGGGCTACAATGAGCAGTTCTTC. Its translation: CASSPDQGYNEQFF.

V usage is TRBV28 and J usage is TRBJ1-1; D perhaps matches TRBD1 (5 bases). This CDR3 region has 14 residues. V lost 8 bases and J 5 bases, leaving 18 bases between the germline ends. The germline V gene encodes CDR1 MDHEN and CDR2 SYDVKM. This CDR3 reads CASHPIGGGTEAFF. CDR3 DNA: TGTGCCAGCCATCCTATCGGGGGGGGGACTGAAGCTTTCTTT.

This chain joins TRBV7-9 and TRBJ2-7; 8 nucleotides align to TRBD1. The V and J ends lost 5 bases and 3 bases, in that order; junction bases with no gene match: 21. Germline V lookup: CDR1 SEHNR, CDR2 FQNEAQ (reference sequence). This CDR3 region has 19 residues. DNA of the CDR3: TGTGCCAGCAGCCACACAAATGACAGGGGAAAAGGCGGCCTCTACGAGCAGTACTTC. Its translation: CASSHTNDRGKGGLYEQYF.

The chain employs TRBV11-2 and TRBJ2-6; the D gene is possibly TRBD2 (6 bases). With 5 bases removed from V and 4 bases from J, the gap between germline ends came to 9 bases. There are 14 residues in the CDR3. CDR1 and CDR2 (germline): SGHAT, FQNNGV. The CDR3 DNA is TGTGCCAGCAGCCGGGGGAACGGGGCCAACGTCCTGACTTTC. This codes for CASSRGNGANVLTF.

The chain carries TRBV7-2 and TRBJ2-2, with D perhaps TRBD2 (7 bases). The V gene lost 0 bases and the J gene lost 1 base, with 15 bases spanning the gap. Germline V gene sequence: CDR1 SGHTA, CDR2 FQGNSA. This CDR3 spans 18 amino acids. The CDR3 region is CASSLARGGAKNTGELFF. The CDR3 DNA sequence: TGTGCCAGCAGCTTAGCCCGCGGGGGCGCTAAGAACACCGGGGAGCTGTTTTTT.

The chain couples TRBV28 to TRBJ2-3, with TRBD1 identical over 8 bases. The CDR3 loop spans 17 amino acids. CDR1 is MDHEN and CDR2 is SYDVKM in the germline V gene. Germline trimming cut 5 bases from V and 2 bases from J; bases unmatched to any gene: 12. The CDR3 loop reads CASSATGQGPLTDTQYF. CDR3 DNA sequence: TGTGCCAGCAGTGCTACAGGACAGGGTCCCCTCACAGATACGCAGTATTTT.

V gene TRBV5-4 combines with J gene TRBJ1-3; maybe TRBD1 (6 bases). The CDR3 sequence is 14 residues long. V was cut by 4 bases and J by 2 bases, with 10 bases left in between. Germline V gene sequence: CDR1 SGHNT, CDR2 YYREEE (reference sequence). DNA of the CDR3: TGTGCCAGCAGCCGTACAGGGCCTGGAAACACCATATATTTT. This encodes CASSRTGPGNTIYF.

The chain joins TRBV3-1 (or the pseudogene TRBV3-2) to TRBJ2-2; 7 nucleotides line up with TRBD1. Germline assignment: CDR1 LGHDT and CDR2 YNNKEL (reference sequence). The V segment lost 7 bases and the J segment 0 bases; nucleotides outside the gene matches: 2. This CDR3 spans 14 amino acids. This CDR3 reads CASKGQANTGELFF. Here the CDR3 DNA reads TGTGCCAGCAAAGGACAGGCGAACACCGGGGAGCTGTTTTTT.

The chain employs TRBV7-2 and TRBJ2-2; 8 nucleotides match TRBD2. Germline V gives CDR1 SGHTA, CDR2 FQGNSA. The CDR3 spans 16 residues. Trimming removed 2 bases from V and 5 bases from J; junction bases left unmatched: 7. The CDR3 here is CASSLFSGGGTGELFF. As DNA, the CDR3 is TGTGCCAGCAGCTTATTCAGCGGGGGAGGTACCGGGGAGCTGTTTTTT.

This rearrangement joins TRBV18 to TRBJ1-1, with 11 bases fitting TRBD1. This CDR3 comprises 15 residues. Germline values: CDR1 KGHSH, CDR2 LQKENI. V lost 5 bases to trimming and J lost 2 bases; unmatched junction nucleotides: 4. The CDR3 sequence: CASSGQGAVNTEAFF. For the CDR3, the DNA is TGTGCCAGCTCAGGACAGGGGGCGGTCAACACTGAAGCTTTCTTT.

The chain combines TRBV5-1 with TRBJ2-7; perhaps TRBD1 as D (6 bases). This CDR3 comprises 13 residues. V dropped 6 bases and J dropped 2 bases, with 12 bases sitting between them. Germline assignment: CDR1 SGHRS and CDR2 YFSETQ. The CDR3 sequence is CASIDRFTYEQYF. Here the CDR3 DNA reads TGCGCCAGCATCGACAGGTTTACCTACGAGCAGTACTTC.

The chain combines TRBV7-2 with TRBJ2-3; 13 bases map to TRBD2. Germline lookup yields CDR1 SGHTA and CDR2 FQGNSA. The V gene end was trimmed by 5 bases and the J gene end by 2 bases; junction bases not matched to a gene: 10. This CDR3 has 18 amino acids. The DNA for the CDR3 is TGTGCCAGCAGCAATAAGTATACTAGCGGGGGGGACACAGATACGCAGTATTTT. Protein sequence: CASSNKYTSGGDTDTQYF.

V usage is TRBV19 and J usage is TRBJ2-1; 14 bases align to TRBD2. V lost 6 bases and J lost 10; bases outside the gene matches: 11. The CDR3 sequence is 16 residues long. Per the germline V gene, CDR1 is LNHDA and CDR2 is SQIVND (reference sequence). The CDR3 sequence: CASSRQTSGGAEEQFF. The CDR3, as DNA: TGTGCCAGTAGCCGACAGACTAGCGGGGGGGCTGAGGAGCAGTTCTTC.

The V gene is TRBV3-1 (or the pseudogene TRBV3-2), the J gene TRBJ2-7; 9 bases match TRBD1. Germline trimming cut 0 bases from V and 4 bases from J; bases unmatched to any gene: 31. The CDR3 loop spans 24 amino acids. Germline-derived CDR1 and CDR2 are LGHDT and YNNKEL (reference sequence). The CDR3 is CASSQESEDRGPHYQTHAVYEQYF. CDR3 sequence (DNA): TGTGCCAGCAGCCAAGAGTCGGAGGACAGGGGTCCCCACTATCAGACCCATGCAGTATACGAGCAGTACTTC.